Presented here are 6 T cell receptor beta chains from one specimen sequenced in a study of blood T cell repertoires in COVID-19 (dated by TCRdb to 2018 to 2021). Libraries were constructed by the immunoSEQ multiplex PCR assay. TCRdb took over this immuneACCESS table, retaining in-frame rearrangements with V and J assigned. Such tables are incomplete; in checked studies, under half of the missing clones stem from an unresolved V gene, and the remainder is unexplained. The sample table holds around 170,000 clones, of which around four fifths were seen once. In total, the top ten clones hold 6.5% of the sample. Sequencing was done on a sample of peripheral blood. The receptors shown here come from a man aged 70-80 years with active or convalescent COVID-19.

About this clone itself: Distinct nucleotide sequences in the sample also encode this CDR3. The chain is built from TRBV12-3 or TRBV12-4 and TRBJ2-2; D is uncertain. The CDR3 has 12 amino acids. V was shortened by 3 bases and J by 6 bases, with 5 bases between the two germline ends. Written as DNA, the CDR3 is TGTGCCAGCAGTTTCTCCCCCGGGGAGCTGTTTTTT. Its protein product is CASSFSPGELFF.

This sequence joins TRBV7-2 and TRBJ2-5; 13 bases line up with TRBD2. The CDR3 is made up of 15 amino acids. Germline trimming cut 4 bases from V and 4 bases from J; bases unmatched to any gene: 3. From germline, CDR1 is SGHTA and CDR2 FQGNSA. The CDR3 DNA is TGTGCCAGCAGCTCGCGGACTAGCGGGGGAGAGACCCAGTACTTC. Translation: CASSSRTSGGETQYF.

The rearrangement links TRBV7-2 to TRBJ1-1; possibly TRBD1 for D (6 bases). The V end lost 1 base, the J end lost 9 bases, and 12 bases lay between the germline ends. Per germline, CDR1 SGHTA and CDR2 FQGNSA. The CDR3 consists of 13 residues. CDR3 coding DNA: TGTGCCAGCAGCTTAGAGGGGGGGCGAAAAGCTTTCTTT. This codes for CASSLEGGRKAFF.

The chain joins TRBV15 to TRBJ2-1; possibly TRBD2 for D (6 bases). Trimming took off 1 base at V and 4 bases at J, with 14 bases between the two ends. Germline V CDR1 and CDR2: LNHNV, YYDKDF (reference sequence). This CDR3 has 16 residues. The CDR3 region is CATSRGSSGGYNEQFF. CDR3 sequence (DNA): TGTGCCACCAGCAGAGGAAGTAGCGGAGGGTACAATGAGCAGTTCTTC.

The sample holds a few counts of this clone. The rearrangement joins TRBV6-5 to TRBJ1-3; D possibly corresponds to TRBD1 (5 bases). Trimming removed 7 bases from V and 4 bases from J, with 17 bases in between. The CDR3 contains 15 residues. The germline V gene encodes CDR1 MNHEY and CDR2 SVGAGI. CDR3 region: CASTIAEGVGNTIYF. For the CDR3, the DNA is TGTGCCAGCACCATAGCCGAAGGGGTCGGAAACACCATATATTTT.

The chain combines TRBV7-9 with TRBJ1-1; 7 nucleotides line up with TRBD1. V lost 5 bases to trimming and J lost 1 base; unmatched junction nucleotides: 7. This CDR3 contains 15 residues. Germline assignment: CDR1 SEHNR and CDR2 FQNEAQ (reference sequence). As DNA, the CDR3 is TGTGCCAGCAGCCGAGGGACAGTTCAGAACACTGAAGCTTTCTTT. Translation gives CASSRGTVQNTEAFF.